This TCR beta chain was sequenced in a study of T cells in Graves' hyperthyroidism and ophthalmopathy. Study outcomes and limitations: In the analysis, a 13 V-J model separated ophthalmopathy from stable hyperthyroidism. Median prediction lead before ophthalmopathy onset was 6 to 8 months with the model.

The CDR3 is 17 amino acids. V was clipped by 0 bases and J by 4 bases, with 16 bases between them. Germline loops: CDR1 KGHSH, CDR2 LQKENI. The authors took PBMCs from over 8.5 ml fresh peripheral blood. This clonotype came up a few times. Antigen: not known. RNA transcripts were the template for amplifying TCR beta CDR3 regions. The TCR CDR3 first-round RT-PCR relied on the HTBI primer set. Each CDR3 protein gets one entry after TCRdb re-called the multiplex PCR reads with MiXCR. Of 500,000 to 700,000 distinct CDR3 sequences in the sample, roughly a sixth were seen once. Sequencing was performed on blood. The sequence was collected from a woman under 30 with Graves' hyperthyroidism. V gene TRBV18 combines with J gene TRBJ2-1, with a possible D match to TRBD1 (7 bases). CDR3 protein: CASSPPLLSGGYNEQFF. The CDR3 DNA reads as TGTGCCAGCTCACCACCACTTTTGTCAGGGGGGTACAATGAGCAGTTCTTC.